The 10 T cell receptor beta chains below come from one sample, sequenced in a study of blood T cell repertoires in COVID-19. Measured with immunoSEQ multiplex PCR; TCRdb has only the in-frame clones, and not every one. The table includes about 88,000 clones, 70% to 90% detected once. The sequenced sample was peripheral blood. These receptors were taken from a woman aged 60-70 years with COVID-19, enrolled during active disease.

The CDR3 DNA is TGTGCCAGCAGCTCCGGACAGGGACAAGAGACCCAGTACTTC. Translated: CASSSGQGQETQYF. The rearrangement joins TRBV5-5 to TRBJ2-5, with 8 bases matching TRBD1. Germline V gene sequence: CDR1 SGHKS, CDR2 YYEKEE (reference sequence). CDR3 size: 14 residues. With V trimmed by 3 bases and J by 2 bases, 3 bases remained unmatched.

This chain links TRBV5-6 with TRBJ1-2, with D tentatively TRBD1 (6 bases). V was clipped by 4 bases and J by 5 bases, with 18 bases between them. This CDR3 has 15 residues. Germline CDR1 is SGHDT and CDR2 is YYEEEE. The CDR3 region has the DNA TGTGCCAGCAGCCTGTCGGCGAGTCAGGGGTATGGCTACACCTTC. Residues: CASSLSASQGYGYTF.

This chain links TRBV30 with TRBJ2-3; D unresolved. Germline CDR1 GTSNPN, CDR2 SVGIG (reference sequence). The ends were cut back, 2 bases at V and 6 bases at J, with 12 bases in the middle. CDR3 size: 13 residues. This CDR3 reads CAWSKQSADTQYF. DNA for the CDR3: TGTGCCTGGAGTAAACAGTCCGCGGATACGCAGTATTTT. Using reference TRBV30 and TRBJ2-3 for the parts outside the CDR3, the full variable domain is SQTIHQWPATLVQPVGSPLSLECTVEGTSNPNLYWYRQAAGRGLQLLFYSVGIGQISSEVPQNLSASRPQDRQFILSSKKLLLSDSGFYLCAWSKQSADTQYFGPGTRLTVL.

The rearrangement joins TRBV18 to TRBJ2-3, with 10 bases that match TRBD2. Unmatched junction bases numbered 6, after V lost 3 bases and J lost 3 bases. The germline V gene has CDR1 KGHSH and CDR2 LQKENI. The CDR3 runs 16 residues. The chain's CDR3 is CASSPATSGATDTQYF. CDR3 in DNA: TGTGCCAGCTCACCCGCAACTAGCGGGGCTACAGATACGCAGTATTTT.

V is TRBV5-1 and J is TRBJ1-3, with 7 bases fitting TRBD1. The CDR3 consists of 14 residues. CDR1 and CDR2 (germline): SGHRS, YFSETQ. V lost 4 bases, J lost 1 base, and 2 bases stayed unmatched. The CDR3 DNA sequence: TGCGCCAGCAGCATGGGACAGTCTGGAAACACCATATATTTT. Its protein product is CASSMGQSGNTIYF. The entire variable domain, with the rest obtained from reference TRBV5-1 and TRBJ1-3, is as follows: KAGVTQTPRYLIKTRGQQVTLSCSPISGHRSVSWYQQTPGQGLQFLFEYFSETQRNKGNFPGRFSGRQFSNSRSEMNVSTLELGDSALYLCASSMGQSGNTIYFGEGSWLTVV.

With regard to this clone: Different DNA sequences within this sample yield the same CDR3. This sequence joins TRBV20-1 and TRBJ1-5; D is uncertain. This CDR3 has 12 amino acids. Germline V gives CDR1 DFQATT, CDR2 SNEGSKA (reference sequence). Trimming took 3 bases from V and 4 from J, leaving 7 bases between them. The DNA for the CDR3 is TGCAGTGCTAGTTTTAGTAATCAGCCCCAGCATTTT. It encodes CSASFSNQPQHF.

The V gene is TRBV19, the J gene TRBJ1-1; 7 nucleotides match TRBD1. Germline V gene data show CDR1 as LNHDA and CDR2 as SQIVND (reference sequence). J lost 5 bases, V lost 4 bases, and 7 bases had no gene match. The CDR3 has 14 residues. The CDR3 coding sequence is TGTGCCAGTAGTACCCGACAGGGAAAGACTGAAGCTTTCTTT. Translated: CASSTRQGKTEAFF.

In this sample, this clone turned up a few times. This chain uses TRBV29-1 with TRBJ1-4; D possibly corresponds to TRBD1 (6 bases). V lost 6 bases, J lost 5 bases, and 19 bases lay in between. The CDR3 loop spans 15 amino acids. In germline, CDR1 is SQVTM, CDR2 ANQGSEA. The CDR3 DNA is TGCAGCGTGATGCGTCAGGGGATGCCGAATGAAAAACTGTTTTTT. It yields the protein CSVMRQGMPNEKLFF. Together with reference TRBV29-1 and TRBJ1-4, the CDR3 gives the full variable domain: SAVISQKPSRDICQRGTSLTIQCQVDSQVTMMFWYRQQPGQSLTLIATANQGSEATYESGFVIDKFPISRPNLTFSTLTVSNMSPEDSSIYLCSVMRQGMPNEKLFFGSGTQLSVL.

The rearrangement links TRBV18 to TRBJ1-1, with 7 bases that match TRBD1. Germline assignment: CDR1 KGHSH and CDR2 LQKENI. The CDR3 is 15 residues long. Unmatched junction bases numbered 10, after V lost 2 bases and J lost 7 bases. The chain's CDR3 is CASSPKTGQQIEAFF. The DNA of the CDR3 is TGTGCCAGCTCACCAAAAACGGGACAGCAAATTGAAGCTTTCTTT.

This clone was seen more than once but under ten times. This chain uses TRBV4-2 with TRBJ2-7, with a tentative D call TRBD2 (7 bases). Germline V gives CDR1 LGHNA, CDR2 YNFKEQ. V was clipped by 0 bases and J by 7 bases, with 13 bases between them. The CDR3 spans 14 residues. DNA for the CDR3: TGTGCCAGCAGCCAAGATCACGGGGGGCGTGAGCAGTACTTC. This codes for CASSQDHGGREQYF.